This T cell receptor (beta chain) was sequenced during a study of cytomegalovirus exposure and HLA in healthy donors. Whole-study findings and limits: Researchers catalogued about 160 TCR beta chains as cytomegalovirus-associated.

Of note for this clone: Its antigen is unknown.

Germline V gives CDR1 MDHEN, CDR2 SYDVKM. J gave up 5 bases and V 7 bases, and 8 bases lay outside the gene matches. The CDR3 consists of 15 residues. The PCR made use of 60 Vbeta and 13 Jbeta primers. Profiled with immunoSEQ multiplex PCR; TCRdb holds only in-frame clones, not every one. The table lists under 200,000 clones. J is TRBJ2-3 and V is TRBV28; 11 nucleotides agree with TRBD1. The specimen sequenced was PBMCs. This TCR was recovered from a man in his thirties or forties in good health and CMV-seronegative. The CDR3 region is CASNPTGQGVDTQYF. CDR3 sequence (DNA): TGTGCCAGCAATCCAACGGGACAGGGGGTAGATACGCAGTATTTT. Full variable domain (outside the CDR3, taken from reference TRBV28 and TRBJ2-3): DVKVTQSSRYLVKRTGEKVFLECVQDMDHENMFWYRQDPGLGLRLIYFSYDVKMKEKGDIPEGYSVSREKKERFSLILESASTNQTSMYLCASNPTGQGVDTQYFGPGTRLTVL.